This T cell receptor (beta chain) comes out of a study of CD8 T cells in ankylosing spondylitis. Germline V lookup: CDR1 MNHEY, CDR2 SMNVEV (reference sequence). V lost 6 bases, J lost 6 bases, and 10 bases stayed unmatched. The CDR3 runs 16 residues. General study points: Some motif variants had been reported before (in reactive arthritis synovial fluid and blood). Reportedly, disease-linked clones are significantly enriched in ankylosing spondylitis patients' matched synovial fluid. Apparently characteristic of ankylosing spondylitis blood was a TCR beta motif (under ten highly homologous variants). With a CD8+ phenotype, disease-linked clones were relatively rare in peripheral blood.

Library preparation for TCR beta used quantitative 5'-RACE with molecular barcodes. Via MiXCR, TCRdb re-called the 5' RACE reads, giving one row per CDR3 protein. The table shows around 770,000 distinct CDR3 sequences, with approximately 12% occurring only once. The sample holds a few counts of this clonotype. The antigen is undetermined. This chain uses TRBV27 with TRBJ2-7; 14 bases are shared with TRBD2. The specimen was blood, either unsorted or a sorted T cell fraction (not recorded which). The receptor comes from a male donor with ankylosing spondylitis. The DNA of the CDR3 is TGTGCCAGCAGGAGACTAGCGGGAGGGGTTAAGGGCGAGCAGTACTTC. Its protein product is CASRRLAGGVKGEQYF.